These T cell receptor beta chains were read from a single sample in a study of CD8 T cells in ankylosing spondylitis. TCRdb redid the calling of the 5' RACE reads with MiXCR, one entry per CDR3 protein. There are around 280,000 distinct CDR3 sequences in the sample; 20% occur only once, and about 8.2% lies in the top ten. Sequencing was done on a sample of blood, either unsorted or a sorted T cell fraction (not recorded which). All receptors derive from a male donor with ankylosing spondylitis or in good health (not recorded which). Both conserved end residues are part of each CDR3. The D gene is left open where the match is weak. Some rows have no size entry. The others give once, few or many, or a class for an expanded clone.

clone_size | d_call | j_call | v_call | cdr3_length | cdr3_nt | cdr3_aa
- | - | TRBJ2-3 | TRBV3-1 | 12 | TGTGCCAGCAGCCAGATCCCGGATACGCAGTATTTT | CASSQIPDTQYF
few | - | TRBJ2-2 | TRBV27 | 14 | TGTGCCACCCGGGAGAGCATAAACACCGGGGAGCTGTTTTTT | CATRESINTGELFF
- | - | TRBJ1-1 | TRBV12-3/TRBV12-4 | 14 | TGTGCCAGCAGTTTAATTGGCGAAGGCGCTGAAGCTTTCTTT | CASSLIGEGAEAFF
few | - | TRBJ1-5 | TRBV6-5 | 17 | TGTGCCAGCAGTTTCACCGGACAGCTTTATAGCAATCAGCCCCAGCATTTT | CASSFTGQLYSNQPQHF
few | - | TRBJ2-2 | TRBV10-3 | 13 | TGTGCCATCTCTGCGGCGAACACCGGGGAGCTGTTTTTT | CAISAANTGELFF
many | - | TRBJ2-3 | TRBV20-1 | 13 | TGCAGTGCTACGTACCTGCTGGCAGATACGCAGTATTTT | CSATYLLADTQYF
few | - | TRBJ2-5 | TRBV4-1 | 13 | TGCGCCAGCAGCCAAGCAGGGGACGAGACCCAGTACTTC | CASSQAGDETQYF
- | - | TRBJ2-2 | TRBV18 | 16 | TGTGCCAGCTCACCATCGGGAAGGTCGAACACCGGGGAGCTGTTTTTT | CASSPSGRSNTGELFF
- | - | TRBJ2-3 | TRBV12-3/TRBV12-4 | 13 | TGTACCAGCAGTCACAGGGTCCCCGATACGCAGTATTTT | CTSSHRVPDTQYF
few | - | TRBJ2-3 | TRBV20-1 | 13 | TGCAGTGCTAGTCCCCGGGCCCAGTGGGAGCAGTATTTT | CSASPRAQWEQYF
- | TRBD1 | TRBJ2-4 | TRBV12-3/TRBV12-4 | 12 | TGTGCCAGCAGGGGACAGACGAACATTCAGTACTTC | CASRGQTNIQYF
- | TRBD1 | TRBJ1-2 | TRBV11-2 | 16 | TGTGCCAGCAGCTTAGTAGGAGGACAGGGTGGCTATGGCTACACCTTC | CASSLVGGQGGYGYTF
few | - | TRBJ1-4 | TRBV6-1 | 15 | TGTGCCAGCAGACCACACAGGGCGGGGAATGAAAAACTGTTTTTT | CASRPHRAGNEKLFF
few | TRBD1 | TRBJ1-2 | TRBV29-1 | 15 | TGCAGCGTTGAGGGACAGGGCCCTTTGGACTATGGCTACACCTTC | CSVEGQGPLDYGYTF
- | - | TRBJ2-1 | TRBV3-1 | 12 | TGTGCCAGCAGCCAAGATTCGACGGCCGGGTTCTTC | CASSQDSTAGFF
- | - | TRBJ2-5 | TRBV4-1 | 16 | TGCGCCAGCAGCCAAGATGGATCCGGGTACCAAGAGACCCAGTACTTC | CASSQDGSGYQETQYF
- | - | TRBJ2-2 | TRBV5-1 | 15 | TGCGCCAGCAGCTTGAGGGCGGGCGACACCGGGGAGCTGTTTTTT | CASSLRAGDTGELFF
few | TRBD2 | TRBJ2-5 | TRBV6-5 | 14 | TGTGCCAGCAGTTACTCTGGCGGGAGGGAGACCCAGTACTTC | CASSYSGGRETQYF
- | TRBD2 | TRBJ2-3 | TRBV4-2 | 16 | TGTGCCAGCAGCCAAGTTGAGGCTAGCGGGGGTGATACGCAGTATTTT | CASSQVEASGGDTQYF
few | - | TRBJ2-3 | TRBV24-1 | 14 | TGTGCCACCAGTGATCACGCGTTCACAGATACGCAGTATTTT | CATSDHAFTDTQYF
- | TRBD2 | TRBJ2-1 | TRBV20-1 | 16 | TGCAGTGCTAGATCTTCCCGGACTAGCAGGCACAATGAGCAGTTCTTC | CSARSSRTSRHNEQFF
many | - | TRBJ1-2 | TRBV29-1 | 14 | TGCAGCGTTGAAGATAGGGGCCAAACTAGTGGCTACACCTTC | CSVEDRGQTSGYTF
- | TRBD1 | TRBJ2-5 | TRBV5-1 | 15 | TGCGCCAGCAGCACCCCGACAGGGTGGCAAGAGACCCAGTACTTC | CASSTPTGWQETQYF
few | TRBD2 | TRBJ2-4 | TRBV12-3/TRBV12-4 | 15 | TGTGCCAGCAGTCCAAGCGGGGCCCTCAATTACATTCAGTACTTC | CASSPSGALNYIQYF
few | - | TRBJ1-2 | TRBV12-3/TRBV12-4 | 14 | TGTGCCAGCAGCCTCCCGGGGCCTGGGTATGGCTACACCTTC | CASSLPGPGYGYTF
few | TRBD2 | TRBJ2-1 | TRBV29-1 | 13 | TGCAGCGTTGAGAGGCTAGCGGTCGATGAGCAGTTCTTC | CSVERLAVDEQFF
- | TRBD1 | TRBJ1-2 | TRBV6-1 | 15 | TGTGCCAGCAGTGACTACGTCAGGGGGGTGGATGGCTACACCTTC | CASSDYVRGVDGYTF
- | TRBD1 | TRBJ1-1 | TRBV2 | 13 | TGCTTTGGAGAGGAGGGGGCGGGCACTGAAGCTTTCTTT | CFGEEGAGTEAFF
few | - | TRBJ1-2 | TRBV6-5 | 15 | TGTGCCAGCAGTTCCGCCCCGGGGCTGCAGTATGGCTACACCTTC | CASSSAPGLQYGYTF
- | TRBD1 | TRBJ2-3 | TRBV29-1 | 14 | TGCAGCGTTGTGACAGGGGGGACGCCAGATACGCAGTATTTT | CSVVTGGTPDTQYF
- | - | TRBJ2-6 | TRBV3-1 | 19 | TGTGCCAGCTGCCAAGATCCTCGGGTTCGCAACGCTGGGGCCAACGTCCTGACTTTC | CASCQDPRVRNAGANVLTF
many | - | TRBJ1-1 | TRBV7-3 | 15 | TGTGCCAGCAGCACCACAGGGCCCCAAAACACTGAAGCTTTCTTT | CASSTTGPQNTEAFF
- | - | TRBJ1-4 | TRBV12-3/TRBV12-4 | 15 | TGTGCCAGCAGGGGCAGGGAGACAACTAATGAAAAACTGTTTTTT | CASRGRETTNEKLFF
few | - | TRBJ2-1 | TRBV27 | 12 | TGTGCCACTACTGGGGGAGGCAATGAGCAGTTCTTC | CATTGGGNEQFF
few | - | TRBJ1-3 | TRBV18 | 14 | TGTGCCAGCTCACACCGGGATGCTGGAAACACCATATATTTT | CASSHRDAGNTIYF
- | - | TRBJ1-2 | TRBV7-8 | 12 | TGTGCCAGCAGCTTAGACCTCTATGGCTACACCTTC | CASSLDLYGYTF
few | - | TRBJ1-1 | TRBV7-9 | 13 | TGTGCCAGCAGCGGAATCATGAACACTGAAGCTTTCTTT | CASSGIMNTEAFF
many | - | TRBJ2-4 | TRBV29-1 | 11 | TGCAGCGTTTTCGGGAGAAACATTCAGTACTTC | CSVFGRNIQYF
- | TRBD1 | TRBJ2-5 | TRBV19 | 13 | TGTGCCAGTGTGGGACAGGCGGCTGAGACCCAGTACTTC | CASVGQAAETQYF